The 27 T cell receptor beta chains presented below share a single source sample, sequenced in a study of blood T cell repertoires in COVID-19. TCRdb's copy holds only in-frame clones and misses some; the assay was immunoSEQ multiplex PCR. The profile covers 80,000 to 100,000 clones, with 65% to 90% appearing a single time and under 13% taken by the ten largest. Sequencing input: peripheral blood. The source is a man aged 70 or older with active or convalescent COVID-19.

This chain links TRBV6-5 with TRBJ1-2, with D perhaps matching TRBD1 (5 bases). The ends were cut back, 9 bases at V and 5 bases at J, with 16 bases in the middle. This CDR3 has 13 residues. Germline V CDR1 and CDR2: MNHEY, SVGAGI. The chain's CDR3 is CASRPTAGYGYTF. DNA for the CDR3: TGTGCCAGTCGGCCCACGGCAGGGTATGGCTACACCTTC.

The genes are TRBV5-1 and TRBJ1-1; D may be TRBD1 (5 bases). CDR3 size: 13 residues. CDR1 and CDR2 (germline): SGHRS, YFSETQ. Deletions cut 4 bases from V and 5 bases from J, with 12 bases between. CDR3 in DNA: TGCGCCAGCAGCCCACGGGGGTTGACTGAAGCTTTCTTT. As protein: CASSPRGLTEAFF.

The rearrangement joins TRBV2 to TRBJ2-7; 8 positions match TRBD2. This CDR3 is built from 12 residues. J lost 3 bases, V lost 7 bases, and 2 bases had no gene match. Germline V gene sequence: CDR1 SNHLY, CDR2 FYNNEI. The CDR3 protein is CASTGTSYEQYF. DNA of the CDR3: TGTGCCAGCACCGGGACTAGCTACGAGCAGTACTTC.

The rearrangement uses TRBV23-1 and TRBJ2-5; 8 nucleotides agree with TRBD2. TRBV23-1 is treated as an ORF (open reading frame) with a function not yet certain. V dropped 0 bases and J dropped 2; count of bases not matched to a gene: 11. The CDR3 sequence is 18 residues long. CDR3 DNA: TGCGCCAGCAGTCAATCGTTGGGACTAGGCAAACCACAAGAGACCCAGTACTTC. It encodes CASSQSLGLGKPQETQYF.

As DNA, the CDR3 is TGTGCCAGCAGCCTCGGGGTGGGGGGTAGCAATCAGCCCCAGCATTTT. It is translated as CASSLGVGGSNQPQHF. The chain recombines TRBV11-2 with TRBJ1-5; tentative D call: TRBD1 (5 bases). The CDR3 length is 16 residues. CDR1 SGHAT and CDR2 FQNNGV come from the germline V gene. V dropped 5 bases and J dropped 0 bases, with 14 bases sitting between them.

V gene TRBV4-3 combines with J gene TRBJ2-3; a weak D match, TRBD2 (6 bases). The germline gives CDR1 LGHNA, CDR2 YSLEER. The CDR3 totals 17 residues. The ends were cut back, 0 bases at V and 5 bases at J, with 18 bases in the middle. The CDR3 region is CASSQDQGGRKGDTQYF. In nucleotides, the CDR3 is TGCGCCAGCAGCCAAGATCAAGGAGGGAGGAAAGGAGATACGCAGTATTTT.

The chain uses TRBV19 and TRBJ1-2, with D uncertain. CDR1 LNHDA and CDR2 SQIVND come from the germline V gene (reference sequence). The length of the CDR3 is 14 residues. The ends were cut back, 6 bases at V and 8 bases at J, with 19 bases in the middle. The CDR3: CASSLLPDTRGYTF. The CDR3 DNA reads TGTGCCAGTAGCCTTCTCCCCGATACCAGGGGCTACACCTTC.

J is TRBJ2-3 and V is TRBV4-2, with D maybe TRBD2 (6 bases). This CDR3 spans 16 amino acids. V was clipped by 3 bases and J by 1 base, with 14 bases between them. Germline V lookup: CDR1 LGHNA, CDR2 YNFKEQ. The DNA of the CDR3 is TGTGCCAGCAGCCAGGCGCCCGGACTACGCACAGATACGCAGTATTTT. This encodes CASSQAPGLRTDTQYF.

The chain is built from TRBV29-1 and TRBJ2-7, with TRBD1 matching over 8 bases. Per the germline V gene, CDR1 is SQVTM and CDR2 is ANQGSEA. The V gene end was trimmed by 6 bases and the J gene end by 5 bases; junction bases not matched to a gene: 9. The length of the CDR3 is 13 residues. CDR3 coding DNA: TGCAGCGTCGCCCGGGACAGGAACCACGAGCAGTACTTC. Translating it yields CSVARDRNHEQYF.

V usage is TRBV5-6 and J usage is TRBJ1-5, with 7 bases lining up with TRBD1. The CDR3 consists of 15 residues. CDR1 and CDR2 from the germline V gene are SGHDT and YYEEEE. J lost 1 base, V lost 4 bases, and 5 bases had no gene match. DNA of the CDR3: TGTGCCAGCAGCCGGACAGGACCCAGCAATCAGCCCCAGCATTTT. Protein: CASSRTGPSNQPQHF.

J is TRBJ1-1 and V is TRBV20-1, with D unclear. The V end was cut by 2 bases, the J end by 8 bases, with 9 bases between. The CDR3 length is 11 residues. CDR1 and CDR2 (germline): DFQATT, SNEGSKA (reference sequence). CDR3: CSARKWQEAFF. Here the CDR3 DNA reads TGCAGTGCTAGAAAGTGGCAGGAAGCTTTCTTT.

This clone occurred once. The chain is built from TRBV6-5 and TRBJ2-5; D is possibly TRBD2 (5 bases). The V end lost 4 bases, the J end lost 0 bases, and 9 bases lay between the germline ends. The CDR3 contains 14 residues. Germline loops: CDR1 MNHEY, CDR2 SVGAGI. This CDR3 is CASSWVGNQETQYF. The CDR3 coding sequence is TGTGCCAGCAGTTGGGTCGGGAACCAAGAGACCCAGTACTTC.

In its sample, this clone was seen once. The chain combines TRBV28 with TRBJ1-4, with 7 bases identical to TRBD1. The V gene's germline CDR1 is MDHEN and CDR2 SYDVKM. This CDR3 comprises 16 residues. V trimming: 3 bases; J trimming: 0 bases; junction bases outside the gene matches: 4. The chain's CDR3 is CASSLGDSTTNEKLFF. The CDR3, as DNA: TGTGCCAGCAGTTTGGGGGACAGCACAACTAATGAAAAACTGTTTTTT.

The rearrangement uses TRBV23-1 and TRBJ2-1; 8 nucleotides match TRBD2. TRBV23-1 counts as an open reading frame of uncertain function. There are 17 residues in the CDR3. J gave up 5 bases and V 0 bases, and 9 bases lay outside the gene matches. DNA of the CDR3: TGCGCCAGCAGTCAATCATTCTCCGGGGGGGTTAACAATGAGCAGTTCTTC. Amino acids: CASSQSFSGGVNNEQFF.

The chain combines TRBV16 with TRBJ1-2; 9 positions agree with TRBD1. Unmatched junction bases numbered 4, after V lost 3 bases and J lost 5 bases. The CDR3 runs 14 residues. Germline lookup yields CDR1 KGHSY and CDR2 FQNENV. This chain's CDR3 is CASSQGTGPYGYTF. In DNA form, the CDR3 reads TGTGCCAGCAGCCAGGGGACAGGGCCTTATGGCTACACCTTC.

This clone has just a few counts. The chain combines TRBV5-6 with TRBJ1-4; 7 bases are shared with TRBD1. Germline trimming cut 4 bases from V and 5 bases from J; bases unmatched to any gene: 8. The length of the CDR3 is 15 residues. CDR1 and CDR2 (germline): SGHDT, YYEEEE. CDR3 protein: CASSERQGINEKLFF. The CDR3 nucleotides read TGTGCCAGCAGCGAGAGACAGGGAATAAATGAAAAACTGTTTTTT.

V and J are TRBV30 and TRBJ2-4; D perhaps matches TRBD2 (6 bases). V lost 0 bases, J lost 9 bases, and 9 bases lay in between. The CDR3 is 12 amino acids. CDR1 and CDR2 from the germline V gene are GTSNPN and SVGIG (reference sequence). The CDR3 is CAWSVAGGIQYF. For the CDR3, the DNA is TGTGCCTGGAGTGTTGCCGGGGGCATTCAGTACTTC. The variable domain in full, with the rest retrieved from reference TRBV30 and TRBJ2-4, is SQTIHQWPATLVQPVGSPLSLECTVEGTSNPNLYWYRQAAGRGLQLLFYSVGIGQISSEVPQNLSASRPQDRQFILSSKKLLLSDSGFYLCAWSVAGGIQYFGAGTRLSVL.

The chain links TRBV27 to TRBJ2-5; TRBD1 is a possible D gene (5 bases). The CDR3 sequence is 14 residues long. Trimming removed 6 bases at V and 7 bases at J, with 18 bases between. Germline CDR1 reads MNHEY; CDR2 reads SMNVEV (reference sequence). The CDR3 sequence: CASSPDTFTGTQYF. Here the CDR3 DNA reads TGTGCCAGCAGCCCGGACACCTTTACCGGGACCCAGTACTTC.

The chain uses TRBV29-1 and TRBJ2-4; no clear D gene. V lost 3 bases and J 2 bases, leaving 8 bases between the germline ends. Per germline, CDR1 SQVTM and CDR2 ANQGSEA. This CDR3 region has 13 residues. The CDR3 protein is CSVESGTKNIQYF. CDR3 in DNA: TGCAGCGTTGAGTCAGGTACCAAAAACATTCAGTACTTC.

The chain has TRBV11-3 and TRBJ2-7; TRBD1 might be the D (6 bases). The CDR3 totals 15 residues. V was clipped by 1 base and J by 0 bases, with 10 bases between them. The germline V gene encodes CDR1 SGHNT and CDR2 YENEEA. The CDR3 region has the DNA TGTGCCAGCAGCTTAGTAGGGGGTAGCTCCTACGAGCAGTACTTC. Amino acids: CASSLVGGSSYEQYF.

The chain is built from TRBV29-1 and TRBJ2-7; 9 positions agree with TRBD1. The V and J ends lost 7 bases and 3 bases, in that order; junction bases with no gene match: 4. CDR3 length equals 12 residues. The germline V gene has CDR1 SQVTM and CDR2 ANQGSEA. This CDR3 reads CSAGQGRYEQYF. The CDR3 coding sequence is TGCAGCGCCGGACAGGGGCGCTACGAGCAGTACTTC.

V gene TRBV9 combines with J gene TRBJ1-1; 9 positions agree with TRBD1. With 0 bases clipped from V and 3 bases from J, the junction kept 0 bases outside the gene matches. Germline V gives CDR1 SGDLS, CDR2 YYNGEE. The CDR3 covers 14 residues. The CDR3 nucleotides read TGTGCCAGCAGCGTAGGGACAGGGGACACTGAAGCTTTCTTT. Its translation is CASSVGTGDTEAFF. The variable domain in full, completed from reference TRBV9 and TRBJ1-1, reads DSGVTQTPKHLITATGQRVTLRCSPRSGDLSVYWYQQSLDQGLQFLIQYYNGEERAKGNILERFSAQQFPDLHSELNLSSLELGDSALYFCASSVGTGDTEAFFGQGTRLTVV.

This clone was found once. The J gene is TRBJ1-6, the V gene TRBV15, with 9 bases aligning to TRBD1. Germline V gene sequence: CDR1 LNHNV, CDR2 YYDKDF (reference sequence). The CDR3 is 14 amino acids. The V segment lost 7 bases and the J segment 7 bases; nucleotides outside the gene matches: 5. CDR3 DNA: TGTGCCACCAAAATGGGACAGGGAAATTCACCCCTCCACTTT. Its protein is CATKMGQGNSPLHF.

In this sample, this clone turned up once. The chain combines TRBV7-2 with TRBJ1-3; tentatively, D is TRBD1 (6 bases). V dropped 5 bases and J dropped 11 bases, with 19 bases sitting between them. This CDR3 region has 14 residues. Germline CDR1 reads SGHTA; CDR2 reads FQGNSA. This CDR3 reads CASSRDHGDIAIYF. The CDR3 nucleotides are TGTGCCAGCAGCAGGGATCACGGGGACATCGCCATATATTTT.

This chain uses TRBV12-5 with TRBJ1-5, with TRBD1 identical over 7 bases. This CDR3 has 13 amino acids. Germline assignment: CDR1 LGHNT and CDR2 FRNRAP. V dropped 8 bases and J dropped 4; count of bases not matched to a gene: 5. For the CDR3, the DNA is TGTGCTAGTACTTTACAGGGGAATCAGCCCCAGCATTTT. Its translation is CASTLQGNQPQHF.

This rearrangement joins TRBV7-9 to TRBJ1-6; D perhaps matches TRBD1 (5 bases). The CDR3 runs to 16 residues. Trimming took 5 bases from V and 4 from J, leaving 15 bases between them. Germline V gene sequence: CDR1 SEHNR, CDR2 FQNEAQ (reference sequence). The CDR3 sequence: CASSRTGGIYNSPLHF. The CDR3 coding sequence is TGTGCCAGCAGCAGGACTGGGGGGATTTATAATTCACCCCTCCACTTT.

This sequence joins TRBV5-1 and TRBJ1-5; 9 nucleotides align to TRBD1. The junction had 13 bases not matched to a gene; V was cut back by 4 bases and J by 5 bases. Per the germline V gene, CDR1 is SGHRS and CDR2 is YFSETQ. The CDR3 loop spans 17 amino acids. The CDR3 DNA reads TGCGCCAGCAGCGCGGGTCCGGACAGGGGTCTACATCAGCCCCAGCATTTT. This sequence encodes CASSAGPDRGLHQPQHF.